This T cell receptor beta chain stems from a study of T cells in Graves' hyperthyroidism and ophthalmopathy. Notes on the study in general: Most thyroid-expanded clonotypes above 0.001 were also found in blood. A model of 13 V-J features distinguished ophthalmopathy from stable hyperthyroidism.

This clonotype was seen a handful of times. No antigen is known for it. Disease duration under 2 months; hyperthyroidism patients were aged 18 to 65. Pregnant or lactating patients were excluded, as were those with uncontrolled infection or other autoimmune disease. Using RNA transcripts as the source, TCR beta CDR3 regions were amplified. HTBI primers drove first-round RT-PCR of the TCR CDR3. TCRdb independently ran MiXCR on the multiplex PCR reads; one entry per CDR3 protein. The repertoire has 530,000 or so distinct CDR3 sequences, roughly 50% of them found once; the top ten carry approximately 7.5%. The sample comprised peripheral blood or thyroid tissue (not recorded which). This TCR derives from a woman aged 18-30 years with Graves' hyperthyroidism.

CDR3 nucleotides: TGCAGCGCGACAGATTACAATGAGCAGTTCTTC. Amino acids: CSATDYNEQFF. The chain has TRBV29-1 and TRBJ2-1, with a weak D call TRBD1 (5 bases). The germline CDR1 and CDR2 sequences are SQVTM and ANQGSEA. This CDR3 comprises 11 residues. Trimming pared 7 bases from V and 4 bases from J, leaving 8 bases between.